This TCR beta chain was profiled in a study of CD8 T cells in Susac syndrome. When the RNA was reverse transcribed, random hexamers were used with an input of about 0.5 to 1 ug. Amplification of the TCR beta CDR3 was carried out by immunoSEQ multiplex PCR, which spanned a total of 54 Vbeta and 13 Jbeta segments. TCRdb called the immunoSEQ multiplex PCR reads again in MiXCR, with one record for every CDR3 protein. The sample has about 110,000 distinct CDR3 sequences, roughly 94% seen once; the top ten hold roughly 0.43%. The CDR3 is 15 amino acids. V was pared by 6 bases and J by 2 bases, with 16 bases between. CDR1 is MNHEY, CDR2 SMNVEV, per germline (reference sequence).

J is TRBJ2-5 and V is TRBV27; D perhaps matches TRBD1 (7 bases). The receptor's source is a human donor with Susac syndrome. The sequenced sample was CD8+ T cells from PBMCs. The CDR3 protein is CASSTARGRQETQYF. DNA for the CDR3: TGTGCCAGCAGCACGGCCAGGGGGAGGCAAGAGACCCAGTACTTC.